This T cell receptor (beta chain) came from a study of tumor-infiltrating lymphocytes in localized non-small cell lung cancer. Study-wide context: Patients included smokers and never-smokers with various histologies, some sampled after neoadjuvant chemotherapy.

CDR1 and CDR2 from the germline V gene are SGDLS and YYNGEE. The CDR3 is made up of 16 amino acids. Losses at the gene ends were 1 base for V and 9 bases for J; bases not matched to a gene: 10. Produced via immunoSEQ multiplex PCR; TCRdb's table is partial and in-frame only. The table lists 15,000 or so clones, approximately 80% of them singletons. The receptor's source is a human donor with non-small cell lung cancer. Specimen: lung tumor tissue. V is TRBV9 and J is TRBJ2-3; 11 bases are shared with TRBD2. The CDR3 DNA sequence: TGTGCCAGCAGCGTATTTCCTAGCGGGGGGCTGGGGACGCAGTATTTT. It codes for CASSVFPSGGLGTQYF.